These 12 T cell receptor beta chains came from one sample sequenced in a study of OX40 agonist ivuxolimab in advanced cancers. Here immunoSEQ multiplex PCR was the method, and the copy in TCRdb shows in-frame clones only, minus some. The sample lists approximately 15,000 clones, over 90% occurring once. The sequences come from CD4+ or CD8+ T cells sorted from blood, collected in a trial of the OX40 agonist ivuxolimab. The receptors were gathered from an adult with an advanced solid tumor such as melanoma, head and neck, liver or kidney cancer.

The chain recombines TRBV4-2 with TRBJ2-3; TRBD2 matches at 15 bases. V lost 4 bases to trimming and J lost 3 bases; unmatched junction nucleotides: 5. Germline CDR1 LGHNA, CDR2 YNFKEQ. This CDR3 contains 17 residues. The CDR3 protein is CASSLGTSGRYTDTQYF. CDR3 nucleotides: TGTGCCAGCAGCCTCGGGACTAGCGGGAGGTATACAGATACGCAGTATTTT.

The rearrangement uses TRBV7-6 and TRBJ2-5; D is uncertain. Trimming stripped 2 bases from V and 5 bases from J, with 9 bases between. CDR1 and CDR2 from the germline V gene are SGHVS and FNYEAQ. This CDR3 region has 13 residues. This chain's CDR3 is CASSLYPGETQYF. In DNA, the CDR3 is TGTGCCAGCAGCTTATACCCTGGCGAGACCCAGTACTTC.

CDR3 amino acids: CASSSPRGGTSGTYEQYF. CDR3 sequence (DNA): TGTGCCAGCAGTTCCCCTCGGGGTGGGACTAGCGGAACCTACGAGCAGTACTTC. This chain joins TRBV28 and TRBJ2-7; TRBD2 agrees at 11 bases. Germline loops: CDR1 MDHEN, CDR2 SYDVKM. After removal of 4 bases from V and 2 bases from J, the junction contained 13 bases not matched to a gene. The CDR3 contains 18 residues. Looking up the rest from reference TRBV28 and TRBJ2-7 gives the full variable domain: DVKVTQSSRYLVKRTGEKVFLECVQDMDHENMFWYRQDPGLGLRLIYFSYDVKMKEKGDIPEGYSVSREKKERFSLILESASTNQTSMYLCASSSPRGGTSGTYEQYFGPGTRLTVT.

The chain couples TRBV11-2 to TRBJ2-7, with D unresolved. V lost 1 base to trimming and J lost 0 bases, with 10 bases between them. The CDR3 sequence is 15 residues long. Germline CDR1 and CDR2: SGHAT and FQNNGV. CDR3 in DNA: TGTGCCAGCAGCTTAGCCCTAGGATACTCCTACGAGCAGTACTTC. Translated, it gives CASSLALGYSYEQYF.

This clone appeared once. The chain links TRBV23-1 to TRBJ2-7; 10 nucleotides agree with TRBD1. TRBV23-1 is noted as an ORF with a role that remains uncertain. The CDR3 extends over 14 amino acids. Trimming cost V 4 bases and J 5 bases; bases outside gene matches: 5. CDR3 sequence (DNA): TGCGCCAGCAGTCCGCCGGGACAGGGGAACGAGCAGTACTTC. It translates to CASSPPGQGNEQYF.

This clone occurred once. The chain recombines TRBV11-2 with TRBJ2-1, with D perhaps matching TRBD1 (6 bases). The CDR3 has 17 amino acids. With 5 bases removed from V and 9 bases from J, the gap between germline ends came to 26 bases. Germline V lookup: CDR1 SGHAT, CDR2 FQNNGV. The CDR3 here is CASSGTGKGESRVEQFF. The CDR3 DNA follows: TGTGCCAGCAGCGGTACAGGGAAGGGGGAGTCCAGGGTTGAGCAGTTCTTC.

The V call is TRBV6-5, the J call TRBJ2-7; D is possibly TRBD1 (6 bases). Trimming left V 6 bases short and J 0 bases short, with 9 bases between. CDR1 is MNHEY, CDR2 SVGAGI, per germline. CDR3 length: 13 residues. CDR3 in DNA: TGTGCCAGCAGACCGGACAGCTCCTACGAGCAGTACTTC. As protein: CASRPDSSYEQYF.

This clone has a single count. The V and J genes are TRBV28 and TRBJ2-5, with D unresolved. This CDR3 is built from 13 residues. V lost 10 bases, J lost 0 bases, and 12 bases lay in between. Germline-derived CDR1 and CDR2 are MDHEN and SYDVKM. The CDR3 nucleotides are TGTGCCATCCGTACGCCATACCAAGAGACCCAGTACTTC. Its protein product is CAIRTPYQETQYF.

The chain's CDR3 is CASRYRTGNTGELFF. As DNA, the CDR3 is TGTGCCAGCAGGTACCGGACAGGGAATACCGGGGAGCTGTTTTTT. This rearrangement joins TRBV11-3 to TRBJ2-2; 8 positions agree with TRBD1. Trimming at V came to 6 bases and at J to 5 bases, leaving 8 bases not matched to a gene. Per the germline V gene, CDR1 is SGHNT and CDR2 is YENEEA. This CDR3 spans 15 amino acids.

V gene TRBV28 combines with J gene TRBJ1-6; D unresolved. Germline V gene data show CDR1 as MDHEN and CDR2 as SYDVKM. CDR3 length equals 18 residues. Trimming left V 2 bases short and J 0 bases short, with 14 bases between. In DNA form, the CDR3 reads TGTGCCAGCAGTTTAATTGCCCCCCCGGGCTCCTATAATTCACCCCTCCACTTT. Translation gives CASSLIAPPGSYNSPLHF.

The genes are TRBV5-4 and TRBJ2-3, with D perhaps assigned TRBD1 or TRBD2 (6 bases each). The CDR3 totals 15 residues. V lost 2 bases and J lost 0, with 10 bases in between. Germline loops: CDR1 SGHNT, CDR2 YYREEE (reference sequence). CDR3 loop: CASSLQGGSTDTQYF. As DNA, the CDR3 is TGTGCCAGCAGCTTACAGGGAGGAAGCACAGATACGCAGTATTTT.

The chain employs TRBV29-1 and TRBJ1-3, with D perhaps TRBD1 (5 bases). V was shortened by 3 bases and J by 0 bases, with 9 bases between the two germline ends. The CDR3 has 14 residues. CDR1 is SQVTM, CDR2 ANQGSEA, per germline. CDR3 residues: CSVEGGDSGNTIYF. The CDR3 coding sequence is TGCAGCGTTGAGGGGGGGGACTCTGGAAACACCATATATTTT.